Following are 27 T cell receptor beta chains from one sample sequenced in a study of shared clonotypes between healthy human individuals. Clones were read by immunoSEQ multiplex PCR, and TCRdb kept only the in-frame ones, dropping some. The sample yields 2 million or so clones, 95% seen once. Sequencing input: naive CD4+ T cells sorted from blood. This sample's subset: CD45RA+ positively selected. All receptors come from a man aged 18 to 29 in good health.

The chain recombines TRBV19 with TRBJ2-7, with 7 bases fitting TRBD1. After removal of 3 bases from V and 3 bases from J, the junction contained 5 bases not matched to a gene. Germline V CDR1 and CDR2: LNHDA, SQIVND (reference sequence). The CDR3 sequence is 14 residues long. The CDR3 DNA reads as TGTGCCAGTAGTATCGACAGGGCCCACTACGAGCAGTACTTC. It is translated as CASSIDRAHYEQYF.

The chain employs TRBV7-2 and TRBJ2-7; TRBD2 is a possible D gene (6 bases). The CDR3 runs 12 residues. Germline CDR1 reads SGHTA; CDR2 reads FQGNSA. Trimming pared 5 bases from V and 7 bases from J, leaving 12 bases between. The CDR3 is CASSQLGGEQYF. The CDR3 DNA reads TGTGCCAGCAGCCAATTAGGAGGGGAGCAGTACTTC.

This clone was recorded only once. This chain joins TRBV6-5 and TRBJ1-2; no reliable D call. Germline CDR1 reads MNHEY; CDR2 reads SVGAGI. This CDR3 is built from 14 residues. V shed 4 bases and J shed 4 bases, with 13 bases lying between them. CDR3 protein: CASSFNREPYGYTF. The CDR3 DNA sequence: TGTGCCAGCAGTTTTAATAGAGAACCCTATGGCTACACCTTC.

The rearrangement uses TRBV18 and TRBJ1-2, with D perhaps matching TRBD1 (5 bases). Germline V gene lookup returns CDR1 KGHSH and CDR2 LQKENI. The CDR3 is 15 residues long. V lost 0 bases and J lost 6, with 14 bases in between. The CDR3 DNA reads as TGTGCCAGCTCACCACCGGGGGGTCGCGAGGATGGCTACACCTTC. It encodes CASSPPGGREDGYTF.

J is TRBJ2-3 and V is TRBV7-9; 8 bases line up with TRBD1. The CDR3 loop spans 15 amino acids. The V and J ends lost 6 bases and 3 bases, in that order; junction bases with no gene match: 8. Germline V gene data show CDR1 as SEHNR and CDR2 as FQNEAQ (reference sequence). CDR3 region: CASRPVRGRTDTQYF. The CDR3 region has the DNA TGTGCCAGCAGGCCAGTCAGGGGGCGGACAGATACGCAGTATTTT.

V is TRBV29-1 and J is TRBJ1-4; no firm D call. Germline-derived CDR1 and CDR2 are SQVTM and ANQGSEA. This CDR3 is 11 amino acids long. With 6 bases removed from V and 8 bases from J, the gap between germline ends came to 10 bases. CDR3 sequence (DNA): TGCAGCGTACGGCCTGGAGAAAAACTGTTTTTT. Protein: CSVRPGEKLFF.

The chain carries TRBV5-1 and TRBJ1-3; possibly TRBD1 for D (6 bases). Germline V gene data show CDR1 as SGHRS and CDR2 as YFSETQ. This CDR3 region has 16 residues. V lost 2 bases and J lost 1, with 13 bases in between. Written as DNA, the CDR3 is TGCGCCAGCAGCTTTCTCCCACAGGGTTCTGGAAACACCATATATTTT. Encoded protein: CASSFLPQGSGNTIYF.

The chain carries TRBV5-1 and TRBJ2-3; D remains unclear. CDR1 is SGHRS, CDR2 YFSETQ, per germline. With 6 bases removed from V and 3 bases from J, the gap between germline ends came to 5 bases. The CDR3 loop spans 11 amino acids. CDR3 protein: CASTQTDTQYF. CDR3 bases: TGCGCCAGCACGCAAACAGATACGCAGTATTTT.

Points on this clone: Other DNA sequences in the sample encode the same CDR3. The chain combines TRBV7-2 with TRBJ1-4; D might be TRBD1 (6 bases). The CDR3 spans 15 residues. V lost 5 bases, J lost 0 bases, and 10 bases lay in between. From germline, CDR1 is SGHTA and CDR2 FQGNSA. The CDR3 coding sequence is TGTGCCAGCAGCCTGGACAGAGCAACTAATGAAAAACTGTTTTTT. Amino acids: CASSLDRATNEKLFF.

For the CDR3, the DNA is TGTGCCAGTAGTTCCCCCGCACGGGAGCAGCCCCAGCATTTT. It codes for CASSSPAREQPQHF. The chain recombines TRBV19 with TRBJ1-5; D unclear. Germline values: CDR1 LNHDA, CDR2 SQIVND (reference sequence). CDR3 size: 14 residues. V was clipped by 5 bases and J by 7 bases, with 15 bases between them.

The chain couples TRBV7-9 to TRBJ2-5, with 12 positions matching TRBD2. There are 17 residues in the CDR3. Germline V gives CDR1 SEHNR, CDR2 FQNEAQ (reference sequence). V was pared by 5 bases and J by 4 bases, with 11 bases of the junction left unmatched. The CDR3 bases are TGTGCCAGCAGCAGACCCAGACTAGCGGGGGACTCAGAGACCCAGTACTTC. This encodes CASSRPRLAGDSETQYF.

Regarding this clone: The junction shows a germline mismatch at one end, possibly a read error. The same CDR3 is also encoded by other DNA sequences in this sample. The chain recombines TRBV6-6 with TRBJ1-1, with D unresolved. CDR3 length: 14 amino acids. Germline V gene sequence: CDR1 MNHNY, CDR2 SVGAGI (reference sequence). The CDR3 sequence is CASSYSNQNTEAFF. As DNA, the CDR3 is TGTGCCAGCAGTTACTCGAATCAGAACACTGAAGCTTTTTTT.

Concerning this clone: A much larger clone differs from this one at a single base, so this may be a read error. This sample includes further DNA sequences coding for the same CDR3. This rearrangement joins TRBV30 to TRBJ2-7, with D unresolved. The length of the CDR3 is 11 residues. Looked up from germline, CDR1 is GTSNPN and CDR2 is SVGIG (reference sequence). The germline V and J ends were trimmed by 0 bases and 2 bases, with 2 bases remaining between them. CDR3 in DNA: TGTGCCTGGAGTGTGACCTACGAGCAGTACTTC. As protein: CAWSVTYEQYF.

In DNA form, the CDR3 reads TGTGCCAGCAGCCAAGATGGGGGGAGTTACTATGGCTACACCTTC. Its translation: CASSQDGGSYYGYTF. This chain joins TRBV4-2 and TRBJ1-2; TRBD1 is a possible D gene (5 bases). This CDR3 contains 15 residues. Germline V gene sequence: CDR1 LGHNA, CDR2 YNFKEQ. Trimming took 0 bases from V and 3 from J, leaving 11 bases between them.

V and J are TRBV7-2 and TRBJ1-4; D gene ambiguous. CDR1 is SGHTA, CDR2 FQGNSA, per germline. This CDR3 has 13 residues. Trimming removed 5 bases at V and 7 bases at J, with 11 bases between. The chain's CDR3 is CASSRYGGEKLFF. DNA for the CDR3: TGTGCCAGCAGCCGATATGGCGGTGAAAAACTGTTTTTT.

This chain's CDR3 is CASTPGSLAKNIQYF. The CDR3 DNA sequence: TGTGCCAGTACCCCAGGCAGTTTAGCCAAAAACATTCAGTACTTC. J is TRBJ2-4 and V is TRBV19; D is unclear. This CDR3 region has 15 residues. Trimming cost V 7 bases and J 0 bases, with 13 bases left between them. Germline CDR1 LNHDA, CDR2 SQIVND (reference sequence).

As regards this clone: A much larger clone lies one base from this, so it may be a read error. The same CDR3 can be traced to other DNA sequences in this sample. The rearrangement links TRBV4-1 to TRBJ2-5; no definite D call. V lost 1 base and J 1 base, leaving 7 bases between the germline ends. The CDR3 has 14 amino acids. Germline values: CDR1 MGHRA, CDR2 YSYEKL. CDR3 nucleotide sequence: TGCGCCAGCAGCCAAGTGTCAGCCCAAGAGACCCAGTACTTC. Translated: CASSQVSAQETQYF.

About this clone: A junction boundary mismatches the germline segment, possibly from a read error. This sequence joins TRBV6-1 and TRBJ1-1, with a tentative D call TRBD1 (5 bases). Germline values: CDR1 MNHNS, CDR2 SASEGT. There are 14 residues in the CDR3. CDR3: CASREDSLNTEAFF. The DNA of the CDR3 is TGTGCCAGCAGGGAAGACAGTTTGAACACTGAAGCTTTCTTT.

Notes on this clone: The same CDR3 arises from other DNA sequences in this sample as well. This chain uses TRBV18 with TRBJ2-7; unclear D gene. This CDR3 is 13 amino acids long. Trimming shortened V by 2 bases and J by 1 base, and 6 bases separated the two germline ends. CDR1 is KGHSH, CDR2 LQKENI, per germline. This CDR3 reads CASSPSPSYEQYF. In DNA, the CDR3 is TGTGCCAGCTCACCATCGCCATCCTACGAGCAGTACTTC.

In its sample, this clone was seen once. The chain uses TRBV12-5 and TRBJ2-7; D may be TRBD2 (6 bases). V lost 1 base and J 2 bases, leaving 9 bases between the germline ends. The CDR3 sequence is 14 residues long. CDR1 is LGHNT, CDR2 FRNRAP, per germline. The CDR3 reads CASGLGGGTYEQYF. As DNA, the CDR3 is TGTGCTAGTGGTTTGGGGGGAGGTACCTACGAGCAGTACTTC.

The V gene is TRBV28, the J gene TRBJ2-4; 8 bases map to TRBD1. The V segment lost 6 bases and the J segment 1 base; nucleotides outside the gene matches: 2. CDR1 and CDR2 from the germline V gene are MDHEN and SYDVKM. CDR3 length: 14 residues. The CDR3 protein is CASRDRAAKNIQYF. DNA for the CDR3: TGTGCCAGCAGGGACAGGGCGGCCAAAAACATTCAGTACTTC.

J is TRBJ2-1 and V is TRBV7-8; 9 bases agree with TRBD2. The CDR3 runs 14 residues. Looked up from germline, CDR1 is SGHVS and CDR2 is FQNEAQ. The V and J ends lost 1 base and 11 bases, in that order; junction bases with no gene match: 6. The CDR3 region is CASSLVLAGPKQFF. CDR3 DNA: TGTGCCAGCAGCTTAGTCCTAGCGGGACCCAAGCAGTTCTTC.

This chain connects TRBV7-8 to TRBJ1-2, with D unclear. Trimming took 5 bases from V and 0 from J, leaving 10 bases between them. From germline, CDR1 is SGHVS and CDR2 FQNEAQ. The CDR3 runs 14 residues. The DNA for the CDR3 is TGTGCCAGCAGCCAAGGCCTTACTAACTATGGCTACACCTTC. Translating gives CASSQGLTNYGYTF.

This chain uses TRBV6-5 with TRBJ1-4, with unresolved D. V was cut by 6 bases and J by 7 bases, with 6 bases left in between. CDR3 size: 11 residues. Looked up from germline, CDR1 is MNHEY and CDR2 is SVGAGI. In nucleotides, the CDR3 is TGTGCCAGCAGGTCCGCTGAAAAACTGTTTTTT. Protein sequence: CASRSAEKLFF.

The sample holds one count of this clone. J is TRBJ2-1 and V is TRBV27, with 9 bases lining up with TRBD1. Germline V CDR1 and CDR2: MNHEY, SMNVEV (reference sequence). With V trimmed by 6 bases and J by 1 base, 4 bases remained unmatched. CDR3 length: 15 amino acids. CDR3 DNA sequence: TGTGCCAGCAGACTGGGACAGGGTTCCTACAATGAGCAGTTCTTC. It translates to CASRLGQGSYNEQFF.

The V and J genes are TRBV10-2 and TRBJ2-1; 11 bases are a match to TRBD2. The V and J ends lost 3 bases and 7 bases, in that order; junction bases with no gene match: 5. Germline CDR1 reads WSHSY; CDR2 reads SAAADI. The CDR3 is 15 residues long. The CDR3 spells CASSEVAGGRNEQFF. DNA for the CDR3: TGCGCCAGCAGTGAAGTAGCGGGAGGGCGTAATGAGCAGTTCTTC.

CDR3 nucleotides: TGTGCCAGCAGGGTGGGACCGGCGGGGACCTATGGCTACACCTTC. Translating it yields CASRVGPAGTYGYTF. This chain links TRBV2 with TRBJ1-2, with D possibly being TRBD1 (5 bases). This CDR3 contains 15 residues. Germline assignment: CDR1 SNHLY and CDR2 FYNNEI. The V end lost 6 bases, the J end lost 4 bases, and 18 bases lay between the germline ends.